This paragraph reports one TCR beta chain. This specimen belongs to a study of blood T cell repertoires in COVID-19. Study overall: T cells, B-cell-depleted T cells, or PBMCs supplied cDNA or gDNA.

With 3 bases removed from V and 7 bases from J, the gap between germline ends came to 13 bases. Germline V gives CDR1 SGDLS, CDR2 YYNGEE. There are 14 residues in the CDR3. Libraries were prepared by immunoSEQ multiplex PCR; TCRdb keeps only in-frame clonotypes and omits some of them. This sample has fewer than 90,000 clones; 88% occur once, and the top ten carry about 0.51%. Specimen: peripheral blood. The chain couples TRBV9 to TRBJ2-2; D perhaps matches TRBD2 (6 bases). This clonotype was sampled from a man between 60 and 75 years old with acute or convalescent COVID-19. The CDR3: CASSAKAGGGELFF. The DNA for the CDR3 is TGTGCCAGCAGCGCAAAAGCCGGGGGCGGGGAGCTGTTTTTT.